The 21 T cell receptor beta chains listed next were all sequenced from one sample in a study of T cell repertoires in cytomegalovirus infection. TCRdb independently ran MiXCR on the reads; one entry per CDR3 protein. The data contain roughly 230,000 distinct CDR3 sequences, 22% of them singletons. Material for sequencing was CD8+ T cells from PBMCs. The receptors were sampled from a human donor in good health (CMV status not recorded). Some clones in this sample may be carry-over from other donors' samples.

This clonotype was picked up a small number of times. The chain has TRBV10-3 and TRBJ2-7; 10 bases match TRBD1. This CDR3 spans 14 amino acids. V trimming: 4 bases; J trimming: 2 bases; junction bases outside the gene matches: 2. Germline CDR1 ENHRY, CDR2 SYGVKD. The CDR3 DNA reads TGTGCCATCAGTGGAGGGACAGGGGCCTACGAGCAGTACTTC. Its protein is CAISGGTGAYEQYF.

This clonotype was counted a few times. The chain recombines TRBV12-3 or TRBV12-4 with TRBJ2-7; D might be TRBD1 (6 bases). The CDR3 extends over 14 amino acids. With 4 bases removed from V and 3 bases from J, the gap between germline ends came to 13 bases. The CDR3 region is CASSSQGGHYEQYF. CDR3 nucleotides: TGTGCCAGCAGTTCACAGGGTGGACACTACGAGCAGTACTTC.

The J gene is TRBJ2-7, the V gene TRBV2; no firm D call. Germline CDR1 SNHLY, CDR2 FYNNEI. V dropped 3 bases and J dropped 4 bases, with 4 bases sitting between them. The CDR3 length is 11 residues. The CDR3 nucleotides are TGTGCCAGCAGTGACAGATACGAGCAGTACTTC. The encoded protein is CASSDRYEQYF.

This CDR3 reads CSARDQGQYLVYSNQPQHF. The CDR3 DNA sequence: TGCAGTGCTAGAGACCAGGGACAGTACCTTGTTTATAGCAATCAGCCCCAGCATTTT. V and J are TRBV20-1 and TRBJ1-5, with 7 bases matching TRBD1. The CDR3 has 19 residues. In germline, CDR1 is DFQATT, CDR2 SNEGSKA (reference sequence). The V and J ends lost 0 bases and 0 bases, in that order; junction bases with no gene match: 14.

The gene calls are TRBV20-1 and TRBJ2-3; 11 nucleotides align to TRBD2. The germline V gene encodes CDR1 DFQATT and CDR2 SNEGSKA (reference sequence). This CDR3 spans 16 amino acids. V lost 6 bases and J lost 3; bases outside the gene matches: 11. The CDR3 sequence: CSATGPTSGSTDTQYF. As DNA, the CDR3 is TGCAGTGCGACCGGCCCCACTAGCGGGAGTACAGATACGCAGTATTTT.

This clonotype showed up just a few times. The genes are TRBV12-5 and TRBJ2-2; D is undetermined. With 4 bases removed from V and 3 bases from J, the gap between germline ends came to 15 bases. The CDR3 has 16 residues. Germline V CDR1 and CDR2: LGHNT, FRNRAP. This CDR3 is CASGWLLGGHTGELFF. In DNA, the CDR3 is TGTGCTAGTGGTTGGCTTCTGGGTGGCCACACCGGGGAGCTGTTTTTT.

This chain links TRBV20-1 with TRBJ1-2, with TRBD1 matching over 7 bases. The CDR3 length is 13 residues. V shed 1 base and J 4 bases; nucleotides not matched to a gene: 3. CDR1 is DFQATT, CDR2 SNEGSKA, per germline (reference sequence). CDR3 in amino acids: CSARVGDSYGYTF. In DNA, the CDR3 is TGCAGTGCTAGAGTTGGGGACAGCTATGGCTACACCTTC.

The rearrangement links TRBV7-9 to TRBJ2-5; maybe TRBD2 (6 bases). The CDR3 contains 12 residues. Germline V CDR1 and CDR2: SEHNR, FQNEAQ (reference sequence). With 11 bases removed from V and 1 base from J, the gap between germline ends came to 11 bases. For the CDR3, the DNA is TGTGCCTCGGGGGACTTCCAAGAGACCCAGTACTTC. Amino acids: CASGDFQETQYF.

This clonotype has only a few counts. V usage is TRBV28 and J usage is TRBJ1-1, with 8 bases fitting TRBD1. This CDR3 is built from 16 residues. Germline V gene lookup returns CDR1 MDHEN and CDR2 SYDVKM. The V and J ends lost 5 bases and 0 bases, in that order; junction bases with no gene match: 8. CDR3 bases: TGTGCCAGCAGTCGGACAGGGATGATTTTGAACACTGAAGCTTTCTTT. It yields the protein CASSRTGMILNTEAFF.

This clonotype was detected ten times or more. The chain joins TRBV7-6 to TRBJ2-1, with TRBD2 matching over 8 bases. The CDR3 is made up of 15 amino acids. V gave up 3 bases and J gave up 8 bases; unmatched junction bases: 9. Germline CDR1 reads SGHVS; CDR2 reads FNYEAQ. CDR3 residues: CASSLAIGTRDEQFF. As DNA, the CDR3 is TGTGCCAGCAGCTTGGCCATAGGGACTAGGGATGAGCAGTTCTTC.

This chain links TRBV7-8 with TRBJ2-5; D not resolved. The V end lost 0 bases, the J end lost 5 bases, and 7 bases lay between the germline ends. The CDR3 is 13 amino acids. Per the germline V gene, CDR1 is SGHVS and CDR2 is FQNEAQ. CDR3 DNA: TGTGCCAGCAGCTTAGCGCTCGTTGAGACCCAGTACTTC. Translating gives CASSLALVETQYF.

This clonotype was recorded at least ten times. The V and J genes are TRBV7-9 and TRBJ2-1; 7 bases are shared with TRBD2. The trim removed 0 bases at V and 3 bases at J, leaving 2 bases unmatched. Germline V gene sequence: CDR1 SEHNR, CDR2 FQNEAQ (reference sequence). The CDR3 is made up of 15 amino acids. CDR3 protein: CASSLASGHYNEQFF. The DNA of the CDR3 is TGTGCCAGCAGCTTAGCTAGCGGGCACTACAATGAGCAGTTCTTC.

This chain uses TRBV7-6 with TRBJ2-1; possibly TRBD1 for D (7 bases). Trimming stripped 1 base from V and 7 bases from J, with 17 bases between. In germline, CDR1 is SGHVS, CDR2 FNYEAQ. The CDR3 length is 16 residues. The CDR3 DNA is TGTGCCAGCAGCTTAGAGGTCAGGGGGGACGGGAATGAGCAGTTCTTC. It codes for CASSLEVRGDGNEQFF. The full variable domain, rest sourced from reference TRBV7-6 and TRBJ2-1, is GAGVSQSPRYKVTKRGQDVALRCDPISGHVSLYWYRQALGQGPEFLTYFNYEAQQDKSGLPNDRFSAERPEGSISTLTIQRTEQRDSAMYRCASSLEVRGDGNEQFFGPGTRLTVL.

The chain carries TRBV5-5 and TRBJ1-1; D is unresolved. The CDR3 has 16 amino acids. Germline-derived CDR1 and CDR2 are SGHKS and YYEKEE (reference sequence). The V gene lost 0 bases and the J gene lost 3 bases, with 15 bases spanning the gap. The CDR3 sequence: CASSLAKGNPDTEAFF. As DNA, the CDR3 is TGTGCCAGCAGCTTGGCGAAAGGAAACCCGGACACTGAAGCTTTCTTT.

There are a few counts of this clonotype. This chain links TRBV4-1 with TRBJ2-2, with D possibly being TRBD1 or TRBD2 (6 bases each). The CDR3 contains 16 residues. In germline, CDR1 is MGHRA, CDR2 YSYEKL. V was trimmed by 0 bases and J by 6 bases, leaving 14 bases between them. This chain's CDR3 is CASSQEDGGLSGELFF. The CDR3 DNA reads TGCGCCAGCAGCCAAGAGGACGGGGGCTTGTCCGGGGAGCTGTTTTTT.

This clonotype occurred many times. The gene calls are TRBV7-8 and TRBJ2-1; no reliable D call. Trimming shortened V by 3 bases and J by 7 bases, and 4 bases separated the two germline ends. Germline values: CDR1 SGHVS, CDR2 FQNEAQ. This CDR3 is 11 amino acids long. The CDR3 protein is CASSLENEQFF. CDR3 coding DNA: TGTGCCAGCAGCTTGGAGAATGAGCAGTTCTTC.

This clonotype was observed many times. V and J are TRBV28 and TRBJ2-3; TRBD2 aligns across 9 bases. There are 14 residues in the CDR3. Per the germline V gene, CDR1 is MDHEN and CDR2 is SYDVKM. Losses at the gene ends were 5 bases for V and 6 bases for J; bases not matched to a gene: 6. As DNA, the CDR3 is TGTGCCAGCAGTACAAGGACTAGCGTGGATACGCAGTATTTT. It translates to CASSTRTSVDTQYF. The full variable domain, completed using reference TRBV28 and TRBJ2-3, is DVKVTQSSRYLVKRTGEKVFLECVQDMDHENMFWYRQDPGLGLRLIYFSYDVKMKEKGDIPEGYSVSREKKERFSLILESASTNQTSMYLCASSTRTSVDTQYFGPGTRLTVL.

There are many counts of this clonotype. In nucleotides, the CDR3 is TGTGCCAGCAGCCCCAGGGGGAGTACTGAAGCTTTCTTT. Translating gives CASSPRGSTEAFF. This chain uses TRBV7-9 with TRBJ1-1, with 7 bases matching TRBD1. The CDR3 totals 13 residues. Per germline, CDR1 SEHNR and CDR2 FQNEAQ (reference sequence). J gave up 5 bases and V 5 bases, and 5 bases lay outside the gene matches.

This clonotype was found a few times. The rearrangement joins TRBV28 to TRBJ2-6, with unresolved D. The CDR3 is 14 residues long. Trimming took 3 bases from V and 5 from J, leaving 8 bases between them. Per the germline V gene, CDR1 is MDHEN and CDR2 is SYDVKM. The CDR3 loop reads CASSFARRANVLTF. Written as DNA, the CDR3 is TGTGCCAGCAGTTTTGCCCGGCGGGCCAACGTCCTGACTTTC.

The V and J genes are TRBV7-9 and TRBJ2-1; 8 bases are a match to TRBD2. Germline CDR1 SEHNR, CDR2 FQNEAQ (reference sequence). The CDR3 is made up of 14 amino acids. Unmatched junction bases numbered 2, after V lost 4 bases and J lost 3 bases. The CDR3 region is CASSSGTSYNEQFF. As DNA, the CDR3 is TGTGCCAGCAGCTCCGGGACTAGCTACAATGAGCAGTTCTTC.

The CDR3 loop reads CSAHTGVGSGYTF. CDR3 in DNA: TGCAGTGCTCACACAGGGGTGGGATCTGGCTACACCTTC. J is TRBJ1-2 and V is TRBV20-1; 7 bases fit TRBD1. This CDR3 region has 13 residues. V trimming: 5 bases; J trimming: 7 bases; junction bases outside the gene matches: 10. Germline V gene lookup returns CDR1 DFQATT and CDR2 SNEGSKA (reference sequence).